What follows are 26 T cell receptor beta chains derived from one specimen sequenced in a study of blood T cell repertoires in COVID-19. Libraries were prepared by immunoSEQ multiplex PCR; TCRdb keeps only in-frame clonotypes and omits some of them. The repertoire holds 300,000 to 350,000 clones, with about 87% as singletons. The sequencing input was peripheral blood. The receptors originated from a woman aged 25-40 years with COVID-19, enrolled during active disease.

The V call is TRBV9, the J call TRBJ1-1; 10 bases are a match to TRBD1. This CDR3 has 18 amino acids. The ends lost 3 bases at V and 0 bases at J; junction bases unmatched: 11. The germline gives CDR1 SGDLS, CDR2 YYNGEE. DNA of the CDR3: TGTGCCAGCAGCGCCCTGGACAGGGGGGAATACATGAACACTGAAGCTTTCTTT. It is translated as CASSALDRGEYMNTEAFF.

The chain employs TRBV7-9 and TRBJ2-7; D gene uncertain. The CDR3 is 13 amino acids. Germline V CDR1 and CDR2: SEHNR, FQNEAQ (reference sequence). V dropped 5 bases and J dropped 0 bases, with 8 bases sitting between them. CDR3 amino acids: CASSPIASYEQYF. The DNA for the CDR3 is TGTGCCAGCAGCCCCATAGCCTCCTACGAGCAGTACTTC.

The chain has TRBV7-7 and TRBJ2-1; 9 nucleotides agree with TRBD2. V was clipped by 0 bases and J by 7 bases; unmatched bases: 7. CDR1 and CDR2 from the germline V gene are SSHAT and FNYEAQ (reference sequence). This CDR3 region has 16 residues. In DNA form, the CDR3 reads TGTGCCAGCAGCTTAGCCGCGGGGGGGCTTGGGAATGAGCAGTTCTTC. Its protein is CASSLAAGGLGNEQFF.

The chain couples TRBV19 to TRBJ1-5, with D possibly matching TRBD1 (5 bases). CDR3 size: 15 residues. In germline, CDR1 is LNHDA, CDR2 SQIVND (reference sequence). V lost 5 bases and J lost 7, with 18 bases in between. The CDR3 is CASSANAGTRQPQHF. The CDR3 nucleotides read TGTGCCAGTAGTGCAAACGCAGGGACTCGCCAGCCCCAGCATTTT. Full variable domain (outside the CDR3, taken from reference TRBV19 and TRBJ1-5): DGGITQSPKYLFRKEGQNVTLSCEQNLNHDAMYWYRQDPGQGLRLIYYSQIVNDFQKGDIAEGYSVSREKKESFPLTVTSAQKNPTAFYLCASSANAGTRQPQHFGDGTRLSIL.

This chain links TRBV5-1 with TRBJ1-2; the D is unclear. This CDR3 contains 15 residues. The V gene lost 0 bases and the J gene lost 8 bases, with 17 bases spanning the gap. Germline V gene sequence: CDR1 SGHRS, CDR2 YFSETQ. This chain's CDR3 is CASSLDSPRSYGYTF. Here the CDR3 DNA reads TGCGCCAGCAGCTTGGACAGTCCTCGCTCGTACGGCTACACCTTC. Supplemented by reference TRBV5-1 and TRBJ1-2, the full variable domain reads KAGVTQTPRYLIKTRGQQVTLSCSPISGHRSVSWYQQTPGQGLQFLFEYFSETQRNKGNFPGRFSGRQFSNSRSEMNVSTLELGDSALYLCASSLDSPRSYGYTFGSGTRLTVV.

The CDR3 protein is CASSQDGQGYTEAFF. The CDR3 DNA sequence: TGCGCCAGCAGCCAAGATGGACAGGGGTACACTGAAGCTTTCTTT. This rearrangement joins TRBV4-1 to TRBJ1-1; TRBD1 matches at 9 bases. CDR1 is MGHRA and CDR2 is YSYEKL in the germline V gene. The CDR3 is 15 residues long. Trimming cost V 0 bases and J 3 bases; bases outside gene matches: 2.

The chain has TRBV6-5 and TRBJ2-7, with D possibly being TRBD1 (6 bases). This CDR3 is 13 amino acids long. V was pared by 7 bases and J by 4 bases, with 14 bases between. Germline V gene sequence: CDR1 MNHEY, CDR2 SVGAGI. The CDR3 loop is CASTDRLNYEQYF. CDR3 bases: TGTGCCAGCACCGACAGGTTAAATTACGAGCAGTACTTC.

DNA for the CDR3: TGTGCCAGCAGTTTACCCGGGACATTGAACACTGAAGCTTTCTTT. Translation: CASSLPGTLNTEAFF. The chain couples TRBV28 to TRBJ1-1, with a weak D call TRBD1 (6 bases). Trimming pared 2 bases from V and 0 bases from J, leaving 10 bases between. The CDR3 extends over 15 amino acids. In germline, CDR1 is MDHEN, CDR2 SYDVKM.

The genes are TRBV19 and TRBJ1-5; TRBD1 agrees at 8 bases. Trimming removed 5 bases from V and 2 bases from J; junction bases left unmatched: 5. Germline values: CDR1 LNHDA, CDR2 SQIVND (reference sequence). CDR3 length: 15 residues. The DNA of the CDR3 is TGTGCCAGTAGTCGGGACAGGTGGGGCAATCAGCCCCAGCATTTT. Protein sequence: CASSRDRWGNQPQHF.

This clone was seen more than once but under ten times. This chain links TRBV5-1 with TRBJ1-2, with TRBD1 as a possible D gene (5 bases). Trimming removed 5 bases at V and 2 bases at J, with 10 bases between. The CDR3 has 13 amino acids. Germline V gene data show CDR1 as SGHRS and CDR2 as YFSETQ. CDR3 nucleotides: TGCGCCAGCAGTTTCGACAGCAACTATGGCTACACCTTC. This codes for CASSFDSNYGYTF.

This chain joins TRBV21-1 and TRBJ2-7; TRBD2, the table's D call, was not compared with the DNA. TRBV21-1 is annotated as a pseudogene. This CDR3 contains 16 residues. CDR3 amino acids: CASSKAPGEEAYEQYV. Written as DNA, the CDR3 is TGTGCCAGCAGCAAAGCCCCGGGAGAGGAGGCCTACGAGCAGTACGTC.

The chain links TRBV7-6 to TRBJ1-2, with D unresolved. The germline V and J ends were trimmed by 5 bases and 6 bases, with 13 bases remaining between them. The germline gives CDR1 SGHVS, CDR2 FNYEAQ. This CDR3 is 13 amino acids long. This CDR3 reads CASSPQDGDGYTF. CDR3 bases: TGTGCCAGCAGCCCCCAGGACGGGGATGGCTACACCTTC.

J is TRBJ2-1 and V is TRBV5-1; 10 nucleotides match TRBD2. Germline-derived CDR1 and CDR2 are SGHRS and YFSETQ. The V and J ends lost 4 bases and 7 bases, in that order; junction bases with no gene match: 11. CDR3 size: 16 residues. CDR3 in amino acids: CASSLGQRGGWNEQFF. CDR3 in DNA: TGCGCCAGCAGCCTGGGGCAGCGGGGGGGCTGGAATGAGCAGTTCTTC.

The genes are TRBV6-2 or TRBV6-3 and TRBJ2-3; 7 bases agree with TRBD1. With 6 bases clipped from V and 2 bases from J, the junction kept 5 bases outside the gene matches. The germline V gene encodes CDR1 MNHEY and CDR2 SVGEGT. The CDR3 spans 14 residues. CDR3: CASSKGTVTDTQYF. The CDR3 DNA reads TGTGCCAGCAGCAAAGGGACAGTCACAGATACGCAGTATTTT.

CDR3 residues: CASSRDRGLDAFF. The DNA for the CDR3 is TGTGCCAGCAGTCGGGACAGGGGGCTAGACGCTTTCTTT. The chain couples TRBV3-1 (or the pseudogene TRBV3-2) to TRBJ1-1; 12 nucleotides agree with TRBD1. J was trimmed by 11 bases and V by 6 bases; bases with no gene match: 7. Germline V gene sequence: CDR1 LGHDT, CDR2 YNNKEL (reference sequence). The CDR3 totals 13 residues.

The rearrangement links TRBV19 to TRBJ1-6; D call uncertain. V lost 3 bases and J lost 4, with 10 bases in between. There are 15 residues in the CDR3. Germline CDR1 is LNHDA and CDR2 is SQIVND (reference sequence). The DNA of the CDR3 is TGTGCCAGTAGTATTGGTGGCAGATATAATTCACCCCTCCACTTT. Protein: CASSIGGRYNSPLHF.

The chain employs TRBV5-1 and TRBJ1-1; possibly TRBD1 for D (6 bases). V was cut by 6 bases and J by 4 bases, with 13 bases left in between. The CDR3 extends over 13 amino acids. From germline, CDR1 is SGHRS and CDR2 YFSETQ. The CDR3 DNA reads as TGCGCCAGCAAAAGCGACAGGCTCACTGAAGCTTTCTTT. It specifies CASKSDRLTEAFF.

This clone was detected only once. This chain links TRBV5-4 with TRBJ2-6; 7 bases match TRBD1. The length of the CDR3 is 20 residues. The germline gives CDR1 SGHNT, CDR2 YYREEE (reference sequence). V was pared by 6 bases and J by 4 bases, with 22 bases of the junction left unmatched. This CDR3 reads CASKTWRTGVTKQGANVLTF. As DNA, the CDR3 is TGTGCCAGCAAGACTTGGAGAACAGGGGTCACCAAGCAGGGGGCCAACGTCCTGACTTTC.

This clone was counted a single time. The chain is built from TRBV30 and TRBJ1-5; D might be TRBD1 (5 bases). The germline gives CDR1 GTSNPN, CDR2 SVGIG (reference sequence). The V end lost 4 bases, the J end lost 4 bases, and 11 bases lay between the germline ends. The CDR3 totals 13 residues. CDR3 sequence: CAWTAGRNQPQHF. The CDR3 nucleotides are TGTGCCTGGACGGCAGGGCGAAATCAGCCCCAGCATTTT. Full variable domain (remainder filled in from reference TRBV30 and TRBJ1-5): SQTIHQWPATLVQPVGSPLSLECTVEGTSNPNLYWYRQAAGRGLQLLFYSVGIGQISSEVPQNLSASRPQDRQFILSSKKLLLSDSGFYLCAWTAGRNQPQHFGDGTRLSIL.

This clone was observed at least ten times. The V call is TRBV5-1, the J call TRBJ1-2, with 8 bases that match TRBD1. The CDR3 is 17 residues long. Germline CDR1 is SGHRS and CDR2 is YFSETQ. Trimming cost V 4 bases and J 2 bases; bases outside gene matches: 13. The CDR3 loop is CASSPAGRGLSNYGYTF. The CDR3 region has the DNA TGCGCCAGCAGCCCGGCGGGCAGGGGGCTATCCAACTATGGCTACACCTTC. The full variable domain, completed using reference TRBV5-1 and TRBJ1-2, is KAGVTQTPRYLIKTRGQQVTLSCSPISGHRSVSWYQQTPGQGLQFLFEYFSETQRNKGNFPGRFSGRQFSNSRSEMNVSTLELGDSALYLCASSPAGRGLSNYGYTFGSGTRLTVV.

V gene TRBV21-1 combines with J gene TRBJ2-2; the D call of TRBD1 is as the table states it, not checked on the DNA. TRBV21-1 is deemed a pseudogene. This CDR3 has 15 residues. CDR3 amino acids: CASSKDRFRSGELFF. The CDR3 DNA is TGTGCCAGCAGCAAAGACAGGTTTCGTTCCGGGGAGCTGTTTTTT.

V is TRBV5-5 and J is TRBJ2-5; D possibly corresponds to TRBD1 (5 bases). CDR1 SGHKS and CDR2 YYEKEE come from the germline V gene (reference sequence). The CDR3 is made up of 15 amino acids. The germline V and J ends were trimmed by 3 bases and 5 bases, with 17 bases remaining between them. CDR3 residues: CASSSIGAVMETQYF. CDR3 bases: TGTGCCAGCAGCTCGATAGGGGCGGTCATGGAGACCCAGTACTTC. Complete variable domain (other parts from reference TRBV5-5 and TRBJ2-5): DAGVTQSPTHLIKTRGQQVTLRCSPISGHKSVSWYQQVLGQGPQFIFQYYEKEERGRGNFPDRFSARQFPNYSSELNVNALLLGDSALYLCASSSIGAVMETQYFGPGTRLLVL.

V is TRBV7-9 and J is TRBJ1-1; a weak D match, TRBD1 (5 bases). V shed 2 bases and J shed 4 bases, with 11 bases lying between them. Germline V gene lookup returns CDR1 SEHNR and CDR2 FQNEAQ (reference sequence). This CDR3 contains 14 residues. Here the CDR3 DNA reads TGTGCCAGCAGCTTAAACTCGGGGGGCACTGAAGCTTTCTTT. Residues: CASSLNSGGTEAFF.

The rearrangement uses TRBV6-4 and TRBJ2-1; 8 positions agree with TRBD1. Germline V CDR1 and CDR2: MRHNA, SNTAGT. J lost 5 bases, V lost 3 bases, and 9 bases had no gene match. The length of the CDR3 is 16 residues. The CDR3 nucleotides are TGTGCCAGCAGTGAGGGCCAGGGACAGGACCACAATGAGCAGTTCTTC. This translates into CASSEGQGQDHNEQFF.

In the case of this clone: A read error may produce the germline difference seen at one junction end. The rearrangement uses TRBV7-7 and TRBJ1-1; no clear D. This CDR3 region has 13 residues. Germline assignment: CDR1 SSHAT and CDR2 FNYEAQ (reference sequence). CDR3 sequence reads: CASSPFLNTEAFF. The CDR3 nucleotides read TGTGCTAGCAGTCCTTTCTTGAACACTGAAGCTTTCTTT. The whole variable domain, remainder taken from reference TRBV7-7 and TRBJ1-1, is GAGVSQSPRYKVTKRGQDVTLRCDPISSHATLYWYQQALGQGPEFLTYFNYEAQPDKSGLPSDRFSAERPEGSISTLTIQRTEQRDSAMYRCASSPFLNTEAFFGQGTRLTVV.

This chain links TRBV7-2 with TRBJ2-7, with 9 bases matching TRBD2. The CDR3 is made up of 15 amino acids. The V segment lost 0 bases and the J segment 4 bases; nucleotides outside the gene matches: 4. CDR1 SGHTA and CDR2 FQGNSA come from the germline V gene. The CDR3 DNA follows: TGTGCCAGCAGCTTAGCTAGCGGGGGTCCGTACGAGCAGTACTTC. It is translated as CASSLASGGPYEQYF.